These 8 T cell receptor beta chains came from one sample sequenced in a study of blood T cell repertoires in COVID-19. Sequencing used immunoSEQ multiplex PCR; TCRdb keeps in-frame clones, though not all of them. The sample records about 100,000 clones, roughly 90% being singletons. The sequencing input was peripheral blood. These receptors were collected from a man older than 75 with acute or convalescent COVID-19.

In this sample, this clone turned up once. The V gene is TRBV2, the J gene TRBJ2-7; 10 bases match TRBD2. The germline V gene has CDR1 SNHLY and CDR2 FYNNEI. The CDR3 contains 13 residues. The ends lost 7 bases at V and 4 bases at J; junction bases unmatched: 4. The CDR3 DNA reads TGTGCCAGCAAGGCTAGCGGGAGTTACGAGCAGTACTTC. This translates into CASKASGSYEQYF.

This chain uses TRBV28 with TRBJ2-7; TRBD2 agrees at 9 bases. CDR3 length: 15 amino acids. Trimming cost V 5 bases and J 4 bases; bases outside gene matches: 9. Germline V gene lookup returns CDR1 MDHEN and CDR2 SYDVKM. DNA for the CDR3: TGTGCCAGCAGTGAAGTAGCGGGAGTCGCTTACGAGCAGTACTTC. This encodes CASSEVAGVAYEQYF.

This chain connects TRBV15 to TRBJ1-1; perhaps TRBD1 as D (6 bases). V lost 0 bases to trimming and J lost 4 bases, with 9 bases between them. The germline V gene has CDR1 LNHNV and CDR2 YYDKDF (reference sequence). The CDR3 is 14 amino acids. The CDR3: CATSRDRGGTEAFF. The CDR3 nucleotides are TGTGCCACCAGCAGAGATAGAGGGGGCACTGAAGCTTTCTTT.

The chain links TRBV4-1 to TRBJ2-7; D not resolved. The CDR3 runs to 14 residues. Germline V gene data show CDR1 as MGHRA and CDR2 as YSYEKL. V gave up 0 bases and J gave up 3 bases, with 9 bases separating them. The CDR3 DNA follows: TGCGCCAGCAGCCAAGATATACTCAACTACGAGCAGTACTTC. It yields the protein CASSQDILNYEQYF.

The chain couples TRBV3-1 (or the pseudogene TRBV3-2) to TRBJ2-5, with 9 bases that match TRBD1. The V segment lost 1 base and the J segment 2 bases; nucleotides outside the gene matches: 8. The germline V gene encodes CDR1 LGHDT and CDR2 YNNKEL (reference sequence). This CDR3 has 17 amino acids. The CDR3 bases are TGTGCCAGCAGCCAAGGGACAGGGGTACGAAATCAAGAGACCCAGTACTTC. It yields the protein CASSQGTGVRNQETQYF.

The V gene is TRBV15, the J gene TRBJ2-5; D gene ambiguous. Germline CDR1 reads LNHNV; CDR2 reads YYDKDF (reference sequence). The CDR3 length is 13 residues. The V gene lost 1 base and the J gene lost 0 bases, with 3 bases spanning the gap. The CDR3 DNA sequence: TGTGCCACCAGCAGAGCCTACCAAGAGACCCAGTACTTC. Translation gives CATSRAYQETQYF.

V gene TRBV19 combines with J gene TRBJ2-4, with D tentatively TRBD2 (6 bases). The germline CDR1 and CDR2 sequences are LNHDA and SQIVND (reference sequence). This CDR3 has 15 amino acids. V lost 3 bases and J lost 6, with 15 bases in between. CDR3 sequence: CASSIPGTGRNIQYF. CDR3 nucleotides: TGTGCCAGTAGTATCCCGGGGACTGGCCGAAACATTCAGTACTTC. The full variable domain, rest sourced from reference TRBV19 and TRBJ2-4, is DGGITQSPKYLFRKEGQNVTLSCEQNLNHDAMYWYRQDPGQGLRLIYYSQIVNDFQKGDIAEGYSVSREKKESFPLTVTSAQKNPTAFYLCASSIPGTGRNIQYFGAGTRLSVL.

The CDR3 sequence is CAWSGIFSEAFF. CDR3 DNA: TGTGCCTGGAGTGGTATCTTTAGCGAAGCTTTCTTT. The chain carries TRBV30 and TRBJ1-1; D ambiguous. Germline V lookup: CDR1 GTSNPN, CDR2 SVGIG (reference sequence). The CDR3 runs 12 residues. V lost 1 base and J lost 8, with 11 bases in between.